The sequence of this T cell receptor (beta chain) was determined in a study of OX40 agonist ivuxolimab in advanced cancers. Study at large: Partial responses were achieved by three patients: one hepatocellular carcinoma, two cutaneous melanoma. Study conclusions and caveats: Nonresponders, in some cases, also had low normalized T-cell clonal expansion.

Generated by immunoSEQ multiplex PCR, the TCRdb table keeps only in-frame clones and is missing some. The data show 42,000 or so clones, more than 75% seen once. As to this clone: Its antigen is still unknown.

Trimming left V 2 bases short and J 0 bases short, with 13 bases between. This CDR3 contains 16 residues. From germline, CDR1 is ENHRY and CDR2 SYGVKD. The sequencing here drew on CD4+ or CD8+ T cells sorted from blood, taken in a trial of the OX40 agonist ivuxolimab. The source is an adult with an advanced solid tumor such as melanoma, head and neck, liver or kidney cancer. The rearrangement joins TRBV10-3 to TRBJ1-2, with a tentative D call TRBD1 (6 bases). The CDR3 region has the DNA TGTGCCATCAGTGAGCATGGGACAAATCCTAACTATGGCTACACCTTC. Protein: CAISEHGTNPNYGYTF.